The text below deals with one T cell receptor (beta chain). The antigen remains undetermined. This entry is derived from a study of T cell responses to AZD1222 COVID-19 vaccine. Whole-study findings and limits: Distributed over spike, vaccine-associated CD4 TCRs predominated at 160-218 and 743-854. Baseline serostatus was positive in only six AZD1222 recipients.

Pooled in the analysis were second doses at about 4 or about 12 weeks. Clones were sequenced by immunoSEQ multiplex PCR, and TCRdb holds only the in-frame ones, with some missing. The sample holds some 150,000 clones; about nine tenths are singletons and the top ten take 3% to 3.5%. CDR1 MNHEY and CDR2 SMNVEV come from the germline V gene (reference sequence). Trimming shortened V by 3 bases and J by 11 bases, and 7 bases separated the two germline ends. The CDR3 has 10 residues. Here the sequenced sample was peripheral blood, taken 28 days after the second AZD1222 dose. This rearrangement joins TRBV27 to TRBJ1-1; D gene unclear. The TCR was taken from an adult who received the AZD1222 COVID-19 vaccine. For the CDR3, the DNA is TGTGCCAGCAGTTTTGTTGGGGCTTTCTTT. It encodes CASSFVGAFF.